The T cell receptor (beta chain) described here comes from a study of neurological immune-mediated disorders. General study results and limits: None of the CDR3 amino acid sequences found in expanded clones was shared across subjects. This suggests that the TCR-beta repertoires were private in all groups.

With 10-nucleotide random UMIs, 5'RACE was used to make the cDNA. Each CDR3 protein is one row after TCRdb ran MiXCR on the 5' RACE reads. The sample has about 50,000 distinct CDR3 sequences; 16% are singletons. This clonotype was detected ten times or more. Its antigen is still unknown. Blood bank volunteers in Maryland, USA, served as healthy controls. Unsorted libraries were generated from 2 million PBMCs. These cells had been stored in RNAlater at -80 C. The V segment lost 0 bases and the J segment 0 bases; nucleotides outside the gene matches: 18. CDR1 is LNHNV and CDR2 is YYDKDF in the germline V gene (reference sequence). There are 21 residues in the CDR3.

The clonotype comes from a man aged 55 to 70 in good health. The V and J genes are TRBV15 and TRBJ2-3, with 7 bases identical to TRBD2. Sequenced sample: PBMCs. Here the CDR3 DNA reads TGTGCCACCAGCAGAGATCTCTCGGGCGGGAGTGCTCCCTCTAGCACAGATACGCAGTATTTT. This sequence encodes CATSRDLSGGSAPSSTDTQYF.